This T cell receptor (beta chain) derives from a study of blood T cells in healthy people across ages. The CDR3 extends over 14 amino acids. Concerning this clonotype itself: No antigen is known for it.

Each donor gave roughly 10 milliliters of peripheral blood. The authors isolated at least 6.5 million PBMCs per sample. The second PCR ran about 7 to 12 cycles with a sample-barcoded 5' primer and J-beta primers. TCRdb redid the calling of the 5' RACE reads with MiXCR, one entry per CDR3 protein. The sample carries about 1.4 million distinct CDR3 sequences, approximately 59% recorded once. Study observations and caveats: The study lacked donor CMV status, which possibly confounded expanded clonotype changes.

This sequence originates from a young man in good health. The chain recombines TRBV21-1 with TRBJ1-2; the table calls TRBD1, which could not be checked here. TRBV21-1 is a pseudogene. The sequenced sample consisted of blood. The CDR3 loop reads CASSKAQGRYGYTF. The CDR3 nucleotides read TGTGCCAGCAGCAAAGCACAGGGAAGGTATGGCTACACCTTC.